Listed here are 13 T cell receptor beta chains from one sample, sequenced in a study of OX40 agonist ivuxolimab in advanced cancers. The data were produced by immunoSEQ multiplex PCR, yet TCRdb's version contains in-frame clones alone and is incomplete. The sample yields fewer than 50,000 clones, 92% seen once. The input for sequencing was CD4+ or CD8+ T cells sorted from blood, taken in a trial of the OX40 agonist ivuxolimab. These receptors came from an adult with an advanced solid tumor such as melanoma, head and neck, liver or kidney cancer.

V usage is TRBV4-1 and J usage is TRBJ2-5; tentative D call: TRBD2 (6 bases). The CDR3 loop spans 13 amino acids. Germline-derived CDR1 and CDR2 are MGHRA and YSYEKL. V lost 5 bases and J lost 4, with 11 bases in between. Here the CDR3 reads CASSGLGGETQYF. CDR3 DNA sequence: TGCGCCAGCAGCGGCTTGGGAGGAGAGACCCAGTACTTC.

The V call is TRBV5-6, the J call TRBJ1-5, with D uncertain. V lost 1 base and J 4 bases, leaving 9 bases between the germline ends. Germline CDR1 SGHDT, CDR2 YYEEEE. The CDR3 has 14 residues. CDR3 nucleotide sequence: TGTGCCAGCAGCTTGCAGATAGCAAATCAGCCCCAGCATTTT. Translating gives CASSLQIANQPQHF.

The gene calls are TRBV2 and TRBJ1-4, with TRBD1 matching over 7 bases. V was pared by 8 bases and J by 2 bases, with 5 bases of the junction left unmatched. CDR1 is SNHLY and CDR2 is FYNNEI in the germline V gene. The CDR3 is 14 amino acids. The CDR3 DNA is TGTGCCAGCGGTCCGGGACAGACTAATGAAAAACTGTTTTTT. This encodes CASGPGQTNEKLFF.

V and J are TRBV4-1 and TRBJ1-5; TRBD1 might be the D (6 bases). Germline CDR1 MGHRA, CDR2 YSYEKL. This CDR3 is built from 15 residues. V shed 1 base and J shed 3 bases, with 10 bases lying between them. In nucleotides, the CDR3 is TGCGCCAGCAGCCAAGTGAGGGGGGACAATCAGCCCCAGCATTTT. It encodes CASSQVRGDNQPQHF.

As to this clone: The identical CDR3 is also encoded by other nucleotide sequences in the sample. The chain links TRBV19 to TRBJ2-7; 9 nucleotides match TRBD1. V lost 9 bases and J lost 4; bases outside the gene matches: 7. In germline, CDR1 is LNHDA, CDR2 SQIVND (reference sequence). CDR3 length equals 13 residues. CDR3: CASSLGTGYEQYF. DNA for the CDR3: TGTGCCAGCAGTTTGGGGACAGGGTACGAGCAGTACTTC.

The chain combines TRBV11-2 with TRBJ2-1; TRBD2 might be the D (5 bases). This CDR3 contains 13 residues. V shed 6 bases and J shed 3 bases, with 9 bases lying between them. Per the germline V gene, CDR1 is SGHAT and CDR2 is FQNNGV. CDR3 amino acids: CASSFEGYNEQFF. In DNA, the CDR3 is TGTGCCAGCAGTTTTGAGGGCTACAATGAGCAGTTCTTC.

CDR3 DNA: TGTGCCAGCAGCTCAACAGGGAAGTGGTCTGAAGCTTTCTTT. It codes for CASSSTGKWSEAFF. The rearrangement uses TRBV11-3 and TRBJ1-1, with D tentatively TRBD1 (6 bases). Germline CDR1 is SGHNT and CDR2 is YENEEA. V was pared by 4 bases and J by 6 bases, with 15 bases between. The CDR3 spans 14 residues.

V is TRBV12-5 and J is TRBJ2-2; D is ambiguous. The CDR3 runs 16 residues. Germline assignment: CDR1 LGHNT and CDR2 FRNRAP. Trimming cost V 0 bases and J 0 bases, with 8 bases left between them. CDR3 DNA: TGTGCTAGTGGTTTGGTGGCAGGCGCGAACACCGGGGAGCTGTTTTTT. Translating it yields CASGLVAGANTGELFF.

The chain has TRBV7-9 and TRBJ2-1; TRBD1 agrees at 7 bases. This CDR3 contains 14 residues. Germline V gene data show CDR1 as SEHNR and CDR2 as FQNEAQ (reference sequence). Germline trimming cut 6 bases from V and 7 bases from J; bases unmatched to any gene: 9. CDR3 amino acids: CASSPRQGKNEQFF. The CDR3 coding sequence is TGTGCCAGCAGTCCAAGACAGGGTAAGAATGAGCAGTTCTTC. The whole variable domain, remainder taken from reference TRBV7-9 and TRBJ2-1, is DTGVSQNPRHKITKRGQNVTFRCDPISEHNRLYWYRQTLGQGPEFLTYFQNEAQLEKSRLLSDRFSAERPKGSFSTLEIQRTEQGDSAMYLCASSPRQGKNEQFFGPGTRLTVL.

The CDR3, as DNA: TGTGCCAGCAGCTTAGCGGGGTTCTACGAGCAGTACTTC. Encoded protein: CASSLAGFYEQYF. The V gene is TRBV7-6, the J gene TRBJ2-7; no clear D gene. Germline values: CDR1 SGHVS, CDR2 FNYEAQ. V lost 0 bases, J lost 3 bases, and 6 bases lay in between. The CDR3 runs to 13 residues.

The chain recombines TRBV18 with TRBJ1-5, with 7 nucleotides matching TRBD1. This CDR3 has 16 amino acids. Trimming removed 0 bases from V and 5 bases from J; junction bases left unmatched: 7. CDR1 and CDR2 from the germline V gene are KGHSH and LQKENI. CDR3 in amino acids: CASSPPEGAWDQPQHF. As DNA, the CDR3 is TGTGCCAGCTCACCACCGGAGGGGGCTTGGGATCAGCCCCAGCATTTT.

J is TRBJ1-5 and V is TRBV19; TRBD1 matches at 8 bases. The J segment lost 3 bases and the V segment lost 7 bases, leaving 11 bases of the junction unmatched. Germline CDR1 is LNHDA and CDR2 is SQIVND (reference sequence). This CDR3 region has 16 residues. CDR3 in amino acids: CASTLTTGVYNQPQHF. The CDR3 nucleotides read TGTGCCAGTACCCTTACGACAGGGGTGTACAATCAGCCCCAGCATTTT.

This CDR3 is CSVAVAGAYEQYF. The CDR3 nucleotides read TGCAGCGTTGCGGTAGCGGGAGCCTACGAGCAGTACTTC. The chain carries TRBV29-1 and TRBJ2-7; 9 nucleotides align to TRBD2. Germline V gives CDR1 SQVTM, CDR2 ANQGSEA. The trim removed 4 bases at V and 2 bases at J, leaving 3 bases unmatched. The CDR3 consists of 13 residues.